This entry is about one T cell receptor (beta chain). As yet, its antigen is unknown. The CDR3 loop spans 14 amino acids. Germline V gene lookup returns CDR1 MNHEY and CDR2 SVGAGI. Trimming removed 6 bases from V and 3 bases from J, with 11 bases in between. This entry comes from a study of T cell responses to AZD1222 COVID-19 vaccine. Some clones are missing from TCRdb's copy, which holds only in-frame ones; the method was immunoSEQ multiplex PCR. The profile covers 150,000 to 180,000 clones, with less than 95% appearing a single time and roughly 1.9% taken by the ten largest. General study points: In a largely white British group with more females than males, clonal diversity was possibly underestimated. Nearly half of spike-specific TCRs reportedly target unmutated variant regions.

The receptor's source is an adult in good health. J is TRBJ1-4 and V is TRBV6-5, with D hard to call. The sequences come from peripheral blood, collected on day 0 of AZD1222 vaccination. CDR3 bases: TGTGCCAGCAGAATGGTAGCAGCTAATGAAAAACTGTTTTTT. This translates into CASRMVAANEKLFF.